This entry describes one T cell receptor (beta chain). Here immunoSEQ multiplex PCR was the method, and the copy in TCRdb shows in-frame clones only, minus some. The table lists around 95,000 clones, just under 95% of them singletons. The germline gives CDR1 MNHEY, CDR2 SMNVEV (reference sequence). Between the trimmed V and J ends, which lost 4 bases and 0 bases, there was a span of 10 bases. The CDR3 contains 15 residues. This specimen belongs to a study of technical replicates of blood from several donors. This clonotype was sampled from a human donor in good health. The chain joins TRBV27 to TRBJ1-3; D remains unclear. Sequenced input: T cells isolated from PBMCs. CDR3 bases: TGTGCCAGCAGTTCCCACACAGACTCTGGAAACACCATATATTTT. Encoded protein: CASSSHTDSGNTIYF.